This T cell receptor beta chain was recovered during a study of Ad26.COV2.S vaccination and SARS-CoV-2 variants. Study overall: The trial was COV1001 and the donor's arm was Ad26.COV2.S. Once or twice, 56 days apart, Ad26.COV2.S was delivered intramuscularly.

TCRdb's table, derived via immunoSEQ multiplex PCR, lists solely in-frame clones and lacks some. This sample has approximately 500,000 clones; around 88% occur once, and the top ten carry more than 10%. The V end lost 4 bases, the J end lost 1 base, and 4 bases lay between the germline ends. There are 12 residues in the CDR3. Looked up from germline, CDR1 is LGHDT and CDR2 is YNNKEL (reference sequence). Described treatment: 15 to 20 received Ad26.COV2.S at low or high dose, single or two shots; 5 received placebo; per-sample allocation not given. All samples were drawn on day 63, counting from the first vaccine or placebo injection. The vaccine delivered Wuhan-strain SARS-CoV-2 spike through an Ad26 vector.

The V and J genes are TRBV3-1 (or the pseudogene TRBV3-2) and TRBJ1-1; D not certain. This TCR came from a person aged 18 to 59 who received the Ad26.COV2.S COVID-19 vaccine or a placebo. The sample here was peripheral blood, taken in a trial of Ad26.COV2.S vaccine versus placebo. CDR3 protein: CASSLGNTEAFF. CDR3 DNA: TGTGCCAGCAGCCTCGGGAACACTGAAGCTTTCTTT.